A single sample gave rise to the 26 T cell receptor beta chains below, sequenced in a study of response to subunit inactivated influenza vaccine. MiXCR, applied by TCRdb to the RT-PCR reads, yields one record per CDR3 protein. The sample has around 650,000 distinct CDR3 sequences, approximately 14% seen once. This material consisted of PBMCs from blood, taken about 12 days after vaccination. The receptors shown here come from a man aged 50-59 years who received an inactivated influenza vaccine.

This clonotype was recorded a few times. The V gene is TRBV5-1, the J gene TRBJ2-1, with 8 bases that match TRBD2. CDR1 SGHRS and CDR2 YFSETQ come from the germline V gene. V trimming: 7 bases; J trimming: 5 bases; junction bases outside the gene matches: 8. The CDR3 sequence is 14 residues long. CDR3 protein: CASQSGGSHNEQFF. DNA for the CDR3: TGCGCCAGCCAAAGCGGGGGATCTCACAATGAGCAGTTCTTC.

J is TRBJ1-1 and V is TRBV15; D is unclear. Trimming removed 7 bases from V and 0 bases from J, with 9 bases in between. The CDR3 is 13 residues long. The germline V gene encodes CDR1 LNHNV and CDR2 YYDKDF (reference sequence). This CDR3 reads CATTQRMNTEAFF. CDR3 coding DNA: TGTGCCACCACCCAGCGAATGAACACTGAAGCTTTCTTT.

In its sample, this clonotype was seen a few times. V gene TRBV7-2 combines with J gene TRBJ2-3, with 9 nucleotides matching TRBD2. The CDR3 runs 18 residues. The V segment lost 2 bases and the J segment 4 bases; nucleotides outside the gene matches: 13. Germline V gene lookup returns CDR1 SGHTA and CDR2 FQGNSA. CDR3 in DNA: TGTGCCAGCAGCTTAAGGCTAGAGCGGGAGGAATTCTCAGATACGCAGTATTTT. Translating gives CASSLRLEREEFSDTQYF.

V usage is TRBV6-1 and J usage is TRBJ1-6; TRBD1 matches 7 bases. Looked up from germline, CDR1 is MNHNS and CDR2 is SASEGT. This CDR3 is built from 14 residues. V trimming: 6 bases; J trimming: 9 bases; junction bases outside the gene matches: 8. CDR3 residues: CASRTGSPGSPLHF. CDR3 bases: TGTGCCAGCAGGACAGGGTCGCCGGGTTCACCCCTCCACTTT.

The chain couples TRBV13 to TRBJ2-1, with D possibly TRBD2 on 6 matching bases. CDR3 size: 15 residues. With 2 bases removed from V and 8 bases from J, the gap between germline ends came to 16 bases. The germline V gene encodes CDR1 PRHDT and CDR2 FYEKMQ (reference sequence). The CDR3 DNA reads TGTGCCAGCAGCTTAATAACCGGGAGTTCAGATGAGCAGTTCTTC. Residues: CASSLITGSSDEQFF.

The chain employs TRBV20-1 and TRBJ1-2, with a weak D call TRBD1 (6 bases). In germline, CDR1 is DFQATT, CDR2 SNEGSKA (reference sequence). The germline V and J ends were trimmed by 0 bases and 5 bases, with 10 bases remaining between them. This CDR3 comprises 13 residues. The CDR3 protein is CSARDGTNYGYTF. Written as DNA, the CDR3 is TGCAGTGCTAGAGATGGGACAAATTATGGCTACACCTTC.

V is TRBV18 and J is TRBJ2-7; D gene ambiguous. From germline, CDR1 is KGHSH and CDR2 LQKENI. V lost 2 bases to trimming and J lost 3 bases, with 8 bases between them. CDR3 length: 13 residues. CDR3 in amino acids: CASSPSNSYEQYF. CDR3 nucleotides: TGTGCCAGCTCACCAAGTAACAGCTACGAGCAGTACTTC.

Concerning this clonotype: A junction end diverges from the germline sequence, so it may reflect a read error. The V call is TRBV6-2 or TRBV6-3, the J call TRBJ2-1; TRBD2 might be the D (6 bases). Germline CDR1 MNHEY, CDR2 SVGEGT. This CDR3 comprises 15 residues. The CDR3 nucleotides read TGTGCCAGCAGCTACTCGGGACTCCTCTACAATGAGCAGTTCTTC. Its translation: CASSYSGLLYNEQFF.

This clonotype appeared a few times. The rearrangement joins TRBV12-3 or TRBV12-4 to TRBJ2-7, with 7 bases fitting TRBD1. V was clipped by 0 bases and J by 3 bases; unmatched bases: 8. The CDR3 consists of 16 residues. CDR3 nucleotides: TGTGCCAGCAGTTTAGCGGGACAGATGGGGGTCTACGAGCAGTACTTC. Amino acid sequence: CASSLAGQMGVYEQYF.

The chain uses TRBV20-1 and TRBJ1-3; D is possibly TRBD1 (6 bases). Trimming cost V 6 bases and J 4 bases, with 13 bases left between them. The CDR3 spans 13 residues. Germline V gene sequence: CDR1 DFQATT, CDR2 SNEGSKA (reference sequence). CDR3 sequence (DNA): TGCAGTGCAGAGGGGGTATACGGAAACACCATATATTTT. It specifies CSAEGVYGNTIYF.

Only a few counts were recorded for this clonotype. J is TRBJ1-6 and V is TRBV25-1, with TRBD1 as a possible D gene (6 bases). The CDR3 sequence is 15 residues long. Germline V gives CDR1 MGHDK, CDR2 SYGVNS. V lost 1 base and J lost 3, with 7 bases in between. The chain's CDR3 is CASSESQGYNSPLHF. The CDR3, as DNA: TGTGCCAGCAGTGAATCACAGGGCTATAATTCACCCCTCCACTTT.

This clonotype was seen ten or more times. The chain combines TRBV5-1 with TRBJ1-6; D is unresolved. Germline CDR1 SGHRS, CDR2 YFSETQ. V was clipped by 0 bases and J by 7 bases, with 8 bases between them. The CDR3 length is 14 residues. The CDR3 loop is CASSLDGRNSPLHF. As DNA, the CDR3 is TGCGCCAGCAGCTTGGACGGCAGAAATTCACCCCTCCACTTT.

This clonotype was observed many times. The chain carries TRBV12-3 or TRBV12-4 and TRBJ2-7, with 9 bases identical to TRBD1. V gave up 6 bases and J gave up 4 bases; unmatched junction bases: 10. CDR3 size: 15 residues. DNA of the CDR3: TGTGCCAGCAGACTCGCCGGGACAGGGAAATACGAGCAGTACTTC. It translates to CASRLAGTGKYEQYF.

This clonotype was counted at least ten times. The chain carries TRBV11-2 and TRBJ1-6, with a weak D call TRBD1 (5 bases). The CDR3 contains 19 residues. Germline CDR1 is SGHAT and CDR2 is FQNNGV. V gave up 2 bases and J gave up 4 bases, with 21 bases separating them. The CDR3 nucleotides are TGTGCCAGCAGCTTATCACGTCCCGCAGGGCGGCTTTATAATTCACCCCTCCACTTT. This translates into CASSLSRPAGRLYNSPLHF.

The CDR3 region is CASSPSTGTSNQPQHF. CDR3 DNA sequence: TGTGCCAGCTCACCATCGACAGGGACGAGCAATCAGCCCCAGCATTTT. The V call is TRBV18, the J call TRBJ1-5, with 7 bases lining up with TRBD1. CDR3 length: 16 residues. Germline V CDR1 and CDR2: KGHSH, LQKENI. With V trimmed by 2 bases and J by 1 base, 5 bases remained unmatched.

The V call is TRBV10-3, the J call TRBJ2-5; 9 bases agree with TRBD2. Germline lookup yields CDR1 ENHRY and CDR2 SYGVKD. The CDR3 has 19 residues. J was trimmed by 3 bases and V by 0 bases; bases with no gene match: 14. The CDR3 DNA sequence: TGTGCCATCAGTGAGTCGATGGGTGGGATTAGCGGGAGAGAAGAGACCCAGTACTTC. Translating it yields CAISESMGGISGREETQYF.

This clonotype showed up just a few times. This chain uses TRBV5-1 with TRBJ2-7; D is unresolved. The germline CDR1 and CDR2 sequences are SGHRS and YFSETQ. Trimming removed 1 base at V and 0 bases at J, with 8 bases between. The CDR3 is made up of 14 amino acids. The chain's CDR3 is CASSLTRDSYEQYF. In DNA form, the CDR3 reads TGCGCCAGCAGCTTGACACGAGACTCCTACGAGCAGTACTTC.

The chain recombines TRBV6-2 or TRBV6-3 with TRBJ2-1; D might be TRBD2 (5 bases). Trimming shortened V by 6 bases and J by 6 bases, and 15 bases separated the two germline ends. From germline, CDR1 is MNHEY and CDR2 SVGEGT. This CDR3 is built from 14 residues. The CDR3 DNA sequence: TGTGCCAGCAGGCCTGCCTCGGGGATCAATGAGCAGTTCTTC. It codes for CASRPASGINEQFF.

Of note for this clonotype: A junction end diverges from the germline sequence, so it may reflect a read error. The chain has TRBV7-2 and TRBJ2-7, with D possibly being TRBD1 (5 bases). Germline CDR1 reads SGHTA; CDR2 reads FQGNSA. The CDR3 spans 13 residues. CDR3 nucleotides: TGTGCCAGCACCCCTCAGGGCTCCTACGAGCAGCACTTC. It translates to CASTPQGSYEQHF.

Only one count was recorded for this clonotype. CDR3 sequence: CAISESQGRASGANVLTF. In nucleotides, the CDR3 is TGTGCCATCAGTGAGTCCCAGGGGCGGGCCTCTGGGGCCAACGTCCTGACTTTC. The genes are TRBV10-3 and TRBJ2-6; a weak D match, TRBD1 (6 bases). The germline V and J ends were trimmed by 0 bases and 0 bases, with 12 bases remaining between them. The CDR3 is 18 amino acids. Germline V gene data show CDR1 as ENHRY and CDR2 as SYGVKD.

This clonotype was recorded at least ten times. One junction end does not reproduce the germline sequence, and a read error may be involved. This chain joins TRBV28 and TRBJ2-2, with TRBD2 as a possible D gene (5 bases). CDR1 MDHEN and CDR2 SYDVKM come from the germline V gene. This CDR3 comprises 14 residues. This CDR3 is CASSSGGNTGELFF. The CDR3 nucleotides read TGCGCCAGCAGCTCCGGAGGGAACACCGGGGAGCTGTTTTTT. The complete variable domain, with remaining parts taken from reference TRBV28 and TRBJ2-2, reads DVKVTQSSRYLVKRTGEKVFLECVQDMDHENMFWYRQDPGLGLRLIYFSYDVKMKEKGDIPEGYSVSREKKERFSLILESASTNQTSMYLCASSSGGNTGELFFGEGSRLTVL.

Here the CDR3 DNA reads TGTGCCAGCAGTTACTCAACTGGGGGTGAGACCCAGTACTTC. It specifies CASSYSTGGETQYF. V is TRBV6-2 or TRBV6-3 and J is TRBJ2-5, with D possibly called TRBD1 or TRBD2 (5 bases each). V lost 0 bases and J lost 5, with 10 bases in between. Germline CDR1 reads MNHEY; CDR2 reads SVGEGT. This CDR3 contains 14 residues.

The V call is TRBV7-3, the J call TRBJ2-1, with TRBD2 matching 11 bases. The CDR3 has 19 residues. The V segment lost 1 base and the J segment 0 bases; nucleotides outside the gene matches: 8. Germline-derived CDR1 and CDR2 are SGHTA and FQGTGA. The CDR3: CASSLKGLAAEGSYNEQFF. DNA of the CDR3: TGTGCCAGCAGCTTAAAGGGACTAGCGGCCGAGGGCTCCTACAATGAGCAGTTCTTC.

V is TRBV5-1 and J is TRBJ2-5, with D unclear. With 4 bases removed from V and 3 bases from J, the gap between germline ends came to 13 bases. The germline V gene encodes CDR1 SGHRS and CDR2 YFSETQ. There are 14 residues in the CDR3. The CDR3 DNA reads TGCGCCAGCAGCCCCCGATACAAAGAAGAGACCCAGTACTTC. Translated: CASSPRYKEETQYF.

This clonotype was seen ten or more times. This sequence joins TRBV6-2 or TRBV6-3 and TRBJ2-5, with TRBD1 as a possible D gene (6 bases). Germline-derived CDR1 and CDR2 are MNHEY and SVGEGT. The germline V and J ends were trimmed by 5 bases and 4 bases, with 14 bases remaining between them. The CDR3 has 14 residues. The CDR3 nucleotides are TGTGCCAGCAGTCCGCGAGGGGGACGAGAGACCCAGTACTTC. Translation: CASSPRGGRETQYF.

CDR3 residues: CASRNTNYGYTF. As DNA, the CDR3 is TGCGCCAGCAGGAACACCAACTATGGCTACACCTTC. This chain joins TRBV5-1 and TRBJ1-2; the D is unclear. The CDR3 is 12 amino acids. V was shortened by 5 bases and J by 2 bases, with 7 bases between the two germline ends. Germline V lookup: CDR1 SGHRS, CDR2 YFSETQ.